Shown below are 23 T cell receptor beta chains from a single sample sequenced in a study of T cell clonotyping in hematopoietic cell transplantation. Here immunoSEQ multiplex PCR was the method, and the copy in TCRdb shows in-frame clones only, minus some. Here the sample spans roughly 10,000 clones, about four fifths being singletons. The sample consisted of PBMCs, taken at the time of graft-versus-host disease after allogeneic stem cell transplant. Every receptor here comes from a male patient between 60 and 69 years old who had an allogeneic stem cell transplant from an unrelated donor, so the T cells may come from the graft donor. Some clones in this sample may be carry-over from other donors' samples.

CDR3 bases: TGTGCCAGCAGCTCCACCAGCTCCCATTCGCCCTACGAGCAGTACTTC. This gives the protein CASSSTSSHSPYEQYF. The chain joins TRBV7-8 to TRBJ2-7; D not resolved. V shed 4 bases and J shed 2 bases, with 18 bases lying between them. Looked up from germline, CDR1 is SGHVS and CDR2 is FQNEAQ. The CDR3 is 16 residues long. The complete variable domain, with remaining parts taken from reference TRBV7-8 and TRBJ2-7, reads GAGVSQSPRYKVAKRGQDVALRCDPISGHVSLFWYQQALGQGPEFLTYFQNEAQLDKSGLPSDRFFAERPEGSVSTLKIQRTQQEDSAVYLCASSSTSSHSPYEQYFGPGTRLTVT.

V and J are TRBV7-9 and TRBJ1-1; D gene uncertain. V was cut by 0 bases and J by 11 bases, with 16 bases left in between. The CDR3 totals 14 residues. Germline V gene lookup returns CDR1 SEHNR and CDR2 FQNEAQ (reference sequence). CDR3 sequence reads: CASSLALEGERAFF. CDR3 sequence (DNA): TGTGCCAGCAGCTTAGCGCTGGAGGGAGAGAGGGCTTTCTTT. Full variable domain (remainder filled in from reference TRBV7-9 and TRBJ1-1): DTGVSQNPRHKITKRGQNVTFRCDPISEHNRLYWYRQTLGQGPEFLTYFQNEAQLEKSRLLSDRFSAERPKGSFSTLEIQRTEQGDSAMYLCASSLALEGERAFFGQGTRLTVV.

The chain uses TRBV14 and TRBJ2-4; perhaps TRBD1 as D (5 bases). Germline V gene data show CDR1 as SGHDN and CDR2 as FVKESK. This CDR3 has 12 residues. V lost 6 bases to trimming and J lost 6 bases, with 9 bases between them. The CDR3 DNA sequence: TGTGCCAGCAGTCCCGACAGAAACATTCAGTACTTC. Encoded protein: CASSPDRNIQYF.

As DNA, the CDR3 is TGTGCCAGCAGCCATTCCGGGACTACCACAGATACGCAGTATTTT. It codes for CASSHSGTTTDTQYF. The chain links TRBV14 to TRBJ2-3, with 7 nucleotides matching TRBD2. The CDR3 contains 15 residues. Losses at the gene ends were 3 bases for V and 2 bases for J; bases not matched to a gene: 5. Germline V CDR1 and CDR2: SGHDN, FVKESK.

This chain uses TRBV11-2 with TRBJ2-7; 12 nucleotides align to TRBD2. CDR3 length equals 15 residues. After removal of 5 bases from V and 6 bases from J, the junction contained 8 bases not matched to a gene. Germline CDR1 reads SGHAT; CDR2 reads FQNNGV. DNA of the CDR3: TGTGCCAGCAGCCTCGGACTAGCGGGGACGTTCGAGCAGTACTTC. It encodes CASSLGLAGTFEQYF.

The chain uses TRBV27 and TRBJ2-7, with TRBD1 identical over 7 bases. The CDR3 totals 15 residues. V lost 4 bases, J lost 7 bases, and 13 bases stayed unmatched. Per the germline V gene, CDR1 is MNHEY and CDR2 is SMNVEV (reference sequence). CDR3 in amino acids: CASSWTGPPLGEQYF. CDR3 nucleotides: TGTGCCAGCAGTTGGACAGGCCCACCTCTGGGGGAGCAGTACTTC.

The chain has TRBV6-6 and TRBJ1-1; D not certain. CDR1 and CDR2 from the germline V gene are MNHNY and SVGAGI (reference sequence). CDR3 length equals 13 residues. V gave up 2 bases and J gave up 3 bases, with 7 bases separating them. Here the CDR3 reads CASSYDGYTEAFF. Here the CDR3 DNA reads TGTGCCAGCAGTTACGATGGGTACACTGAAGCTTTCTTT.

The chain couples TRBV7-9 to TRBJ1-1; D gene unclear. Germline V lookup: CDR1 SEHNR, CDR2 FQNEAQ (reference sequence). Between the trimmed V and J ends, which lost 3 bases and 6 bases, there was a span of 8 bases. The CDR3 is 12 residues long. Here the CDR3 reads CASSFPMAEAFF. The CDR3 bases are TGTGCCAGCAGCTTTCCGATGGCTGAAGCTTTCTTT.

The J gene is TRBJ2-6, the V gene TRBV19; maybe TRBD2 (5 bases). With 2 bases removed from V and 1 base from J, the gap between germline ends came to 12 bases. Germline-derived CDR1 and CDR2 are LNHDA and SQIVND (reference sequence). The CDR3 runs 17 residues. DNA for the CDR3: TGTGCCAGTAGTATACCCGGGGTACCGTCTGGGGCCAACGTCCTGACTTTC. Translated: CASSIPGVPSGANVLTF.

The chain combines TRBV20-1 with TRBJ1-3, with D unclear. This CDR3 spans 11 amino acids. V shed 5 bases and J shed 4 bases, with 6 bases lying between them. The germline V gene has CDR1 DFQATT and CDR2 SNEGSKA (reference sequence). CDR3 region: CSARRGNTIYF. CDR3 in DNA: TGCAGTGCTCGCAGGGGAAACACCATATATTTT.

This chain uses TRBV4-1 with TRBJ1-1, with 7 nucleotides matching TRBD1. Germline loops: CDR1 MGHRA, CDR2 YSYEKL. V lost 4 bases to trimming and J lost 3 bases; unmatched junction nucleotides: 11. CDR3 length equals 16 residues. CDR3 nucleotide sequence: TGCGCCAGCAGCCGTGAGACAGGGCATTCGTACACTGAAGCTTTCTTT. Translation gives CASSRETGHSYTEAFF.

Here the CDR3 reads CASSQHAPGLTMGNTIYF. The CDR3 DNA reads as TGCGCCAGCAGCCAGCACGCTCCGGGACTGACTATGGGAAACACCATATATTTT. V gene TRBV4-3 combines with J gene TRBJ1-3, with a weak D call TRBD1 (5 bases). Trimming left V 3 bases short and J 4 bases short, with 22 bases between. CDR1 is LGHNA, CDR2 YSLEER, per germline. The CDR3 sequence is 18 residues long.

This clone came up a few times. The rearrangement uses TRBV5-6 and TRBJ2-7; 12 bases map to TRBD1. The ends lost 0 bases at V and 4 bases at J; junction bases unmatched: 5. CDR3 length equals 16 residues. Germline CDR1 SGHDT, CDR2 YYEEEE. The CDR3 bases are TGTGCCAGCAGCTTGGGGGGGACAGGGGGCTTGTACGAGCAGTACTTC. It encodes CASSLGGTGGLYEQYF.

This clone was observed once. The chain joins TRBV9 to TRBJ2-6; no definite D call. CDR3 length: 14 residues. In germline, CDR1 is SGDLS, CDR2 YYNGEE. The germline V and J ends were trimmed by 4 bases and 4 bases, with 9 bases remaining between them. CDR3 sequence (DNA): TGTGCCAGCAGCACCCACATGGGGGCCAACGTCCTGACTTTC. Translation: CASSTHMGANVLTF.

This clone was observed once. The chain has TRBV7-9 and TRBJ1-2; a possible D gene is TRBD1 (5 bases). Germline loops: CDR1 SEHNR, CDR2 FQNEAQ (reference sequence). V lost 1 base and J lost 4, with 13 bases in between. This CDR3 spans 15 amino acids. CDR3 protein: CASSLESGWGYGYTF. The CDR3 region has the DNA TGTGCCAGCAGCTTAGAATCAGGGTGGGGCTATGGCTACACCTTC.

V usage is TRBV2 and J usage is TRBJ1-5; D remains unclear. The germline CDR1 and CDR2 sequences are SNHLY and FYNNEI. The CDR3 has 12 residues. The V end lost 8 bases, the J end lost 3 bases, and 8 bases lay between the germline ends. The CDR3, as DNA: TGTGCCAGCCGGGGATCCAATCAGCCCCAGCATTTT. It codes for CASRGSNQPQHF. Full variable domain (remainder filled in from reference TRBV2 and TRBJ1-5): EPEVTQTPSHQVTQMGQEVILRCVPISNHLYFYWYRQILGQKVEFLVSFYNNEISEKSEIFDDQFSVERPDGSNFTLKIRSTKLEDSAMYFCASRGSNQPQHFGDGTRLSIL.

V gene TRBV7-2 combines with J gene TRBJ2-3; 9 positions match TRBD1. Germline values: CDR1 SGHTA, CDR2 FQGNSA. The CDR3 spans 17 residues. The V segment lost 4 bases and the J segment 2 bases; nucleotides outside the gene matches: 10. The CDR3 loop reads CASSSKSGTGTTDTQYF. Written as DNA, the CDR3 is TGTGCCAGCAGCTCCAAATCCGGGACAGGGACCACAGATACGCAGTATTTT.

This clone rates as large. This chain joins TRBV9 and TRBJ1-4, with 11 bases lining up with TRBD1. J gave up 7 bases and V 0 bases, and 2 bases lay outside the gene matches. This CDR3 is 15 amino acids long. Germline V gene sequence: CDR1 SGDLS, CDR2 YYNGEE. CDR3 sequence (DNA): TGTGCCAGCAGCGTAGATGGGACAGGGGGTGAAAAACTGTTTTTT. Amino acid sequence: CASSVDGTGGEKLFF. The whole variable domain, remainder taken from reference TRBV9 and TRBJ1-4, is DSGVTQTPKHLITATGQRVTLRCSPRSGDLSVYWYQQSLDQGLQFLIQYYNGEERAKGNILERFSAQQFPDLHSELNLSSLELGDSALYFCASSVDGTGGEKLFFGSGTQLSVL.

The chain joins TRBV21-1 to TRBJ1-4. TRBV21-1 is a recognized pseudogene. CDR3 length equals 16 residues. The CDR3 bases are TGTGCCAGCAGCAAAGCGCATAAAGCCTCCAGAGAAAAACTGTTTTTT. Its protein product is CASSKAHKASREKLFF.

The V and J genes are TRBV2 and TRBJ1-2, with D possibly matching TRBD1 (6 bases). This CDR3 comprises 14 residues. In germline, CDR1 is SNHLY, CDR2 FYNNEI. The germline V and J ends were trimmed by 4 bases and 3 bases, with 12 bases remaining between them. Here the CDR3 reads CASSVQGRDYGYTF. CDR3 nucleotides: TGTGCCAGCAGTGTACAGGGCCGAGACTATGGCTACACCTTC. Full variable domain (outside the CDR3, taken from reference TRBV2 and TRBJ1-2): EPEVTQTPSHQVTQMGQEVILRCVPISNHLYFYWYRQILGQKVEFLVSFYNNEISEKSEIFDDQFSVERPDGSNFTLKIRSTKLEDSAMYFCASSVQGRDYGYTFGSGTRLTVV.

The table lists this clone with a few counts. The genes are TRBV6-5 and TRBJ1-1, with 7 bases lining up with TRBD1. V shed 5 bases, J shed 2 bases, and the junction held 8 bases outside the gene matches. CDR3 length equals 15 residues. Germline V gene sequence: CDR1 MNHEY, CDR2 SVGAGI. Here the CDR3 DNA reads TGTGCCAGCAGTGTAACAGGGGTTGGCAACACTGAAGCTTTCTTT. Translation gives CASSVTGVGNTEAFF.

The CDR3 DNA reads as TGTGCCATCAGTGAAGTCACGGTGATCCCCTACGAGCAGTACTTC. Protein product: CAISEVTVIPYEQYF. The gene calls are TRBV10-3 and TRBJ2-7; D uncertain. This CDR3 is built from 15 residues. Germline values: CDR1 ENHRY, CDR2 SYGVKD. V was pared by 3 bases and J by 2 bases, with 14 bases between.

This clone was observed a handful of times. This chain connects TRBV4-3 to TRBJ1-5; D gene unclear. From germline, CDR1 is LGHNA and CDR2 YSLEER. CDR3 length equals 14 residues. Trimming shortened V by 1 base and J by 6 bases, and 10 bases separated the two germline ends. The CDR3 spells CASSQGPGGQPQHF. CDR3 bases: TGCGCCAGCAGCCAAGGGCCTGGAGGTCAGCCCCAGCATTTT.